Sequencing of this TCR beta chain was carried out in a study of T cells in Graves' hyperthyroidism and ophthalmopathy. Amplification of TCR beta CDR3 regions was performed using RNA transcripts as template. Primed by the HTBI set, a first-round RT-PCR was run on the TCR CDR3. MiXCR, applied by TCRdb to the multiplex PCR reads, yields one record per CDR3 protein. The sample consists of approximately 400,000 distinct CDR3 sequences, under 20% of them appearing once. This clonotype has ten or more counts. The germline CDR1 and CDR2 sequences are MNHEY and SMNVEV (reference sequence). Trimming left V 3 bases short and J 7 bases short, with 16 bases between. This CDR3 comprises 15 residues.

The sequence derives from a woman between 18 and 30 years old with Graves' hyperthyroidism. Sequences were obtained from blood. This chain uses TRBV27 with TRBJ1-5; weak D call: TRBD1 (6 bases). The CDR3 spells CASSFGATGSQPQHF. CDR3 coding DNA: TGTGCCAGCAGTTTCGGGGCGACAGGAAGCCAGCCCCAGCATTTT.